A single count supports the clone carrying this T cell receptor (beta chain). The protocol was immunoSEQ multiplex PCR, while the TCRdb copy is restricted to in-frame clones and leaves out a portion. Altogether some 120,000 clones are present, about 90% being singletons, with the ten largest covering about 7.9%. Deletions cut 1 base from V and 0 bases from J, with 8 bases between. The CDR3 is 14 amino acids. Looked up from germline, CDR1 is GTSNPN and CDR2 is SVGIG (reference sequence). The data belong to a study of T cell responses to AZD1222 COVID-19 vaccine. V usage is TRBV30 and J usage is TRBJ2-3; D is unresolved. The specimen comprised peripheral blood, sampled on day 0 of AZD1222 vaccination. The TCR sequence derives from an adult in good health. CDR3 sequence (DNA): TGTGCCTGGAGTGCTACTATCAGCACAGATACGCAGTATTTT. Protein sequence: CAWSATISTDTQYF.